The clone carrying this T cell receptor (beta chain) occurred a few times. Its specificity is unknown. V shed 4 bases, J shed 0 bases, and the junction held 5 bases outside the gene matches. Germline V CDR1 and CDR2: SQVTM, ANQGSEA. The CDR3 covers 14 residues. Preparation of the TCRbeta library involved a method that used unique molecular identifiers. TCRdb re-derived calls from the PCR reads in MiXCR, one entry per CDR3 protein. Here the sample spans 500,000 to 600,000 distinct CDR3 sequences, over 20% being singletons. The source of the sample is a study of T-cell reconstitution after alpha-beta-depleted transplantation in children. The study, taken as a whole, reports: Approximately two months post-transplant, alpha-beta T cells reportedly originated from several hundred expanded graft clones. The high TCRbeta diversity at day 60 in some patients came from surviving recipient T cells and thymic progenitors.

The origin of this receptor is a boy under two years old with Wiskott-Aldrich syndrome, due to receive a stem cell transplant. The starting material was PBMCs, obtained before TCRalphabeta/CD19-depleted stem cell transplant. V gene TRBV29-1 combines with J gene TRBJ1-1, with 7 nucleotides matching TRBD1. This chain's CDR3 is CSVGTGTMNTEAFF. The DNA for the CDR3 is TGCAGCGTTGGGACAGGAACTATGAACACTGAAGCTTTCTTT.